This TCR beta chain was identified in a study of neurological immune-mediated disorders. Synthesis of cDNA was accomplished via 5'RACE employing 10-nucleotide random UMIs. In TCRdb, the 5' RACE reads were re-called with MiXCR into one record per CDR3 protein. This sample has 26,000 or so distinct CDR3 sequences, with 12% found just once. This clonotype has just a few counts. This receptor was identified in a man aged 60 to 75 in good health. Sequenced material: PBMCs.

CDR3 nucleotide sequence: TGTGCCAGCTGGTCGGGACAGGGATTCCACGAGCAGTACTTC. Protein product: CASWSGQGFHEQYF. V is TRBV28 and J is TRBJ2-7; the match to TRBD1 covers 9 bases. V was pared by 8 bases and J by 5 bases, with 10 bases of the junction left unmatched. CDR3 length: 14 amino acids. CDR1 is MDHEN, CDR2 SYDVKM, per germline.